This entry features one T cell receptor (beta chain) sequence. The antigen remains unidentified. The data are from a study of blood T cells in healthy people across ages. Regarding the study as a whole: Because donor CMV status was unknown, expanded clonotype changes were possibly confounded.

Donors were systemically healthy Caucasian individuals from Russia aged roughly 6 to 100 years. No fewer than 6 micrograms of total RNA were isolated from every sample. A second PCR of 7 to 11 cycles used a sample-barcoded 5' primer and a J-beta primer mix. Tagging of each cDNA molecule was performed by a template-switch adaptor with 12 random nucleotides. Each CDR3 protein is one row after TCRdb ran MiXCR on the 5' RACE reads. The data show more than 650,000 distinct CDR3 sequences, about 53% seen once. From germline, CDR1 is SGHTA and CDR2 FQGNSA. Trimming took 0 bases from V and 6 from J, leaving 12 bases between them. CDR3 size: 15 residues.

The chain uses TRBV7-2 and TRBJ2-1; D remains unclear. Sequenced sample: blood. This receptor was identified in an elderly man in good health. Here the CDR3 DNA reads TGTACCAGCAGCTTAGCGGCAGGCGCCTTCAATGAGCAGTTCTTC. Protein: CTSSLAAGAFNEQFF. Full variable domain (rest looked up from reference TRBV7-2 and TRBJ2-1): GAGVSQSPSNKVTEKGKDVELRCDPISGHTALYWYRQSLGQGLEFLIYFQGNSAPDKSGLPSDRFSAERTGGSVSTLTIQRTQQEDSAVYLCTSSLAAGAFNEQFFGPGTRLTVL.